This T cell receptor (beta chain) is drawn from a study of shared clonotypes between healthy human individuals. This CDR3 spans 14 amino acids. The germline gives CDR1 LNHNV, CDR2 YYDKDF (reference sequence). V lost 0 bases, J lost 5 bases, and 8 bases lay in between. Generated by immunoSEQ multiplex PCR, the TCRdb table keeps only in-frame clones and is missing some. The repertoire holds about 1.1 million clones, roughly 80% seen once, with about 0.94% in the top ten. The TCR comes from a man aged 18 to 30 in good health. Some clones in this sample may be carry-over from other donors' samples. The sample consisted of memory CD4+ T cells from PBMCs. Subset noted: CD45RA-negative fraction. The rearrangement joins TRBV15 to TRBJ1-5, with a weak D call TRBD1 (5 bases). CDR3 in amino acids: CATSRDRVYQPQHF. CDR3 nucleotides: TGTGCCACCAGCAGAGACAGGGTGTATCAGCCCCAGCATTTT.